One sample yielded the 7 T cell receptor beta chains listed below, sequenced in a study (dated by TCRdb to about 2016). To prepare the library, RT-PCR was applied. For sequencing, an Illumina MiSeq was employed. The public sequencing data were trimmed at Q25 with fastp and processed into clonotypes with MiXCR by TCRdb, which kept only in-frame beta chains. CDR3 protein duplicates are merged, each entry listing the most common genes and DNA. Within this sample are more than 550,000 distinct CDR3 sequences, with approximately 14% of them counted one time only. Around 3.3% of the sample is taken by the ten largest. Material: memory CD4+ T cells from blood. The source is a female donor in good health, serving as a healthy control.

This clonotype was observed a handful of times. The V and J genes are TRBV30 and TRBJ1-3; D remains ambiguous. The CDR3 is 13 amino acids. Germline V gives CDR1 GTSNPN, CDR2 SVGIG (reference sequence). Trimming stripped 2 bases from V and 2 bases from J, with 7 bases between. The CDR3 is CAWSTRPGNTIYF. CDR3 in DNA: TGTGCCTGGAGTACCCGTCCTGGAAACACCATATATTTT.

V and J are TRBV12-3 or TRBV12-4 and TRBJ1-1, with TRBD1 as a possible D gene (5 bases). V was cut by 5 bases and J by 1 base, with 14 bases left in between. The CDR3 sequence is 15 residues long. This CDR3 reads CASSPTGPGNTEAFF. CDR3 nucleotides: TGTGCCAGCAGTCCGACGGGACCTGGGAACACTGAAGCTTTCTTT.

This chain uses TRBV7-9 with TRBJ1-4; 7 bases match TRBD1. Germline V lookup: CDR1 SEHNR, CDR2 FQNEAQ (reference sequence). The CDR3 has 14 residues. V shed 5 bases and J 7 bases; nucleotides not matched to a gene: 7. The CDR3 protein is CASSQGGGPEKLFF. The CDR3 coding sequence is TGTGCCAGCAGCCAGGGGGGGGGGCCTGAAAAACTGTTTTTT.

The chain joins TRBV10-3 to TRBJ2-1; possibly TRBD1 for D (5 bases). V was cut by 8 bases and J by 7 bases, with 18 bases left in between. The V gene's germline CDR1 is ENHRY and CDR2 SYGVKD. The CDR3 sequence is 14 residues long. Here the CDR3 reads CAIGVGAIGNEQFF. In DNA, the CDR3 is TGTGCCATCGGAGTAGGGGCTATTGGAAATGAGCAGTTCTTC.

Only a few counts were recorded for this clonotype. The chain recombines TRBV30 with TRBJ2-1; 11 bases match TRBD2. CDR1 GTSNPN and CDR2 SVGIG come from the germline V gene (reference sequence). After removal of 4 bases from V and 1 base from J, the junction contained 6 bases not matched to a gene. This CDR3 has 16 amino acids. CDR3 coding DNA: TGTGCCTGGATACCAGGGACTAGCGGATCCTACAATGAGCAGTTCTTC. Protein product: CAWIPGTSGSYNEQFF.

In this sample, this clonotype turned up a few times. One end of the junction fails to match germline, which may point to a read error. The rearrangement links TRBV7-7 to TRBJ2-3; D gene ambiguous. Germline values: CDR1 SSHAT, CDR2 FNYEAQ (reference sequence). The CDR3 totals 15 residues. CDR3 coding DNA: TGTGCTAGCAGCTTTAGGGCCACTAGCACAGATACGCAGTATTTT. The encoded protein is CASSFRATSTDTQYF.

This clonotype was detected only a few times. V and J are TRBV7-9 and TRBJ1-1, with 10 bases aligning to TRBD1. There are 14 residues in the CDR3. CDR1 and CDR2 from the germline V gene are SEHNR and FQNEAQ (reference sequence). Unmatched junction bases numbered 4, after V lost 4 bases and J lost 5 bases. This CDR3 is CASSSGTGETEAFF. The CDR3 DNA reads TGTGCCAGCAGCTCCGGGACAGGGGAAACTGAAGCTTTCTTT.